The following is a TCR beta chain sequence with its context. This entry comes from a study of PD-L1 blockade in urothelial cancer. Study as a whole: Previous chemotherapy exposure amounted to 0 to 3 regimens for patients.

The data were produced by immunoSEQ multiplex PCR, yet TCRdb's version contains in-frame clones alone and is incomplete. The sample yields tens of thousands of clones, roughly 86% seen once. The CDR3 loop spans 16 amino acids. V gave up 4 bases and J gave up 0 bases, with 14 bases separating them. In germline, CDR1 is SEHNR, CDR2 FQNEAQ (reference sequence). The sequencing used PBMCs, collected around atezolizumab (anti-PD-L1) treatment. The clonotype comes from a man aged 45-65 years with urothelial cancer. The chain links TRBV7-9 to TRBJ2-3; TRBD2 is a possible D gene (6 bases). The CDR3 DNA reads as TGTGCCAGCAGCTCCCTTAGCGGAGCTAGCACAGATACGCAGTATTTT. Its protein product is CASSSLSGASTDTQYF.